The rows below give T cell receptor beta chains drawn from one sample of a study of CD8 T cells in ankylosing spondylitis. TCRdb processed the 5' RACE reads anew with MiXCR; each CDR3 protein has one entry. The sample has some 95,000 distinct CDR3 sequences; 7.5% to 9% are singletons. Source material: blood, either unsorted or a sorted T cell fraction (not recorded which). Source of these receptors: a male donor with ankylosing spondylitis or in good health (not recorded which). The conserved cysteine and the conserved F or W are not part of the CDR3 here. A D gene is named only where the DNA matches it firmly.

>TRBJ2-5|-|TRBV6-2/TRBV6-3
ASRRPSATVTQY
>TRBJ1-1|-|TRBV28
ASSLIEGSSFMNTEAF
>TRBJ2-7|-|TRBV30
AWSRGNEQY
>TRBJ1-5|-|TRBV27
ASSYRERDQPQH
>TRBJ2-7|-|TRBV2
ASLGSLISEQY
>TRBJ1-2|TRBD1|TRBV7-9
ASSPPTGEDGYT
>TRBJ2-7|TRBD1|TRBV25-1
ASNPTGTGGDEQY
>TRBJ2-4|TRBD2|TRBV29-1
SVVAGGKNIQY
>TRBJ2-2|TRBD2|TRBV18
ASSPTTSGWNTGELF
>TRBJ2-1|-|TRBV10-3
AISEFSYTDVYNEQF
>TRBJ1-1|TRBD1|TRBV12-3/TRBV12-4
ASTRDRGGMVTEAF
>TRBJ2-1|-|TRBV6-1
ASTGKGGNNEQF
>TRBJ1-2|-|TRBV27
AVGSHYGYT
>TRBJ2-3|TRBD1|TRBV12-3/TRBV12-4
ASSKDRGGTQY
>TRBJ1-1|TRBD1|TRBV11-3
ASSQDRGTTEAF
>TRBJ2-3|-|TRBV5-4
ASSLGLVGGGGGDTQY
>TRBJ2-2|TRBD2|TRBV7-3
ASSPVASGAQNTGELF